This entry describes one TCR beta chain. Only in-frame clones appear in the TCRdb table, and some are missing; sequencing was by immunoSEQ multiplex PCR. The sample lists approximately 500,000 clones, around 96% occurring once. The data are from a study of shared clonotypes between healthy human individuals. The split of CD4+ cells yielded CD45RA+ naive and CD45RA-negative memory subsets. V dropped 5 bases and J dropped 4 bases, with 15 bases sitting between them. CDR1 and CDR2 from the germline V gene are SGHTA and FQGNSA. This CDR3 comprises 14 residues. Sequencing input: naive CD4+ T cells sorted from blood. Subset defined: CD45RA+ positively selected. The sequence was collected from a woman aged 30 to 39 in good health. The chain uses TRBV7-2 and TRBJ2-7; D gene unclear. The CDR3 DNA sequence: TGTGCCAGCAGCACCCCGGTATTTGGGTACGAGCAGTACTTC. Encoded protein: CASSTPVFGYEQYF.